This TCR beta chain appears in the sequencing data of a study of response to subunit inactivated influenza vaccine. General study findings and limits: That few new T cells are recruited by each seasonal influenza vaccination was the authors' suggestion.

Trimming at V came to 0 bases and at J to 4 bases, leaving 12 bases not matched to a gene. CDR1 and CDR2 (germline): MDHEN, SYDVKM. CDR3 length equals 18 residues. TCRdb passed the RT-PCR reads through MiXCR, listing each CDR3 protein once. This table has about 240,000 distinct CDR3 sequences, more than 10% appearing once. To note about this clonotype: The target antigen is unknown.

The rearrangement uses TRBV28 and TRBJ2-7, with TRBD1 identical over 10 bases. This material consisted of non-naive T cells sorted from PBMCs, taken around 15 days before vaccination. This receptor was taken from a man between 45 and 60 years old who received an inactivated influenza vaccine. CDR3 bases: TGTGCCAGCAGTTTATGGCCCTACCTTAGACAGGGGGCTTACGAGCAGTACTTC. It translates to CASSLWPYLRQGAYEQYF.